This T cell receptor (beta chain) was profiled in a study of blood T cell repertoires in COVID-19. Study background: Acute and convalescent COVID-19 samples came from the United States, Italy and Spain. The cDNA or gDNA used as material had been derived from T cells, B-cell-depleted T cells, or PBMCs.

Authors' analysis steps: Amplification of reference gene primers was used by the study to estimate nucleated cell counts. Measured with immunoSEQ multiplex PCR; TCRdb has only the in-frame clones, and not every one. Clonal size and the V and J genes are those of that table, whereas D and trimming came from the DNA. The sample carries 150,000 or so clones, around 82% recorded once. The CDR3 is 15 residues long. V gave up 6 bases and J gave up 5 bases, with 19 bases separating them. CDR1 and CDR2 from the germline V gene are SNHLY and FYNNEI. The sequencing input was peripheral blood. The source is a human donor with acute or convalescent COVID-19. The donor label of this sample is uncertain. The V and J genes are TRBV2 and TRBJ2-5; a weak D match, TRBD1 (6 bases). CDR3 DNA sequence: TGTGCCAGCAGCCGACCTACAGGGATCGGTGAGACCCAGTACTTC. Encoded protein: CASSRPTGIGETQYF.